This TCR beta chain comes out of a study of immune heterogeneity within non-small cell lung tumors listed by TCRdb under 2018. Describing the broader study: By histology, the tumors were several squamous cell carcinomas, around eleven non-squamous carcinomas and 1 tumor not otherwise specified. Whole-exome sequencing, RNA-seq and TCR beta repertoire sequencing were combined for multiple spatially distinct regions from each NSCLC tumor so that intratumoral immune heterogeneity could be examined. Transcriptome data were available for just roughly 43 loci from 12 patients, whereas TCR repertoire analysis spanned fewer than 60 tumor loci from approximately 15 patients. Neoantigen binding to each patient's HLA alleles was predicted with netMHCpan-3.0 for mutant peptides of 8 to 11 amino acids.

The TCR beta CDR3 region was amplified with a multiplex PCR system whose first round ran for 9 to 10 cycles using 32 V-gene forward primers and 13 J-gene reverse primers. The first PCR round used a QIAGEN Multiplex PCR Kit, and the primer sequences were filed in Chinese patent CN105087789A. Illumina universal primers were added in a second PCR round performed with the Phusion High-Fidelity PCR Kit. Paired-end sequencing of TCR libraries was carried out on the Illumina HiSeq X Ten platform at a read length of 151 bp. In the paper's pipeline: Cutadapt was used to discard reads without multiplex PCR primers, PEAR merged the read pairs, and MiXCR with default settings called the CDR3 regions. Repertoire diversity used Shannon entropy, and clonality was computed as one minus Shannon entropy divided by ln of productive unique sequence count. Clonotypes present at frequencies of at least 0.5% were defined as dominant or high-frequency T-cell clones. TCRdb reran the public reads through fastp at Q25 and MiXCR, keeping productive beta chains. Identical CDR3 protein sequences are pooled into one entry, listed with their most common genes and DNA. The V and J calls here are based on TCRdb, not the publication. In all, the sample holds 13,000 or so distinct CDR3 sequences, and around a fifth of those were seen once. 4.6% of the sample lies in the top ten.

Its CDR3 holds 14 amino acids, cysteine through phenylalanine. Only the CDR3 region is kept as DNA, spanning 42 bases read in frame from base 1. The V end gives up 6 bases and the J end 0 bases, leaving 4 bases in the junction not matched to a gene. The germline V gene provides CDR1 SGDLS and CDR2 YYNGEE. By sample share, this clonotype is medium-sized (0.01 to 0.1%). Its antigen is not yet known. No much larger clone exists at a distance of one base, and base qualities are not known. The TCR template was genomic DNA extracted from bulk tumor tissue, and approximately 600 ng of gDNA was amplified for each sample. During surgery, multiple biopsies were taken from each primary tumor and placed as far apart as possible within the tumor mass. The study cohort was described as untreated, and the patients were newly diagnosed NSCLC cases having curative surgery. The donors were 15 patients with newly diagnosed non-small cell lung cancer who were having surgery with curative intent. A couple of independent pathologists reviewed the resected tumor masses. Only high-quality DNA and RNA samples were carried forward to sequencing.

General study outcomes and caveats: Within a given patient, the same dominant CDR3B clonotypes showed up repeatedly across loci, although different tumor locations also carried unique high-frequency clones. High-frequency TCR beta clonotypes were found to be largely distinct between individual patients. A statistically significant but moderate positive correlation (R around 0.35) was observed between local T-cell repertoire clonality and local tumor mutational burden.

The receptor chain draws on TRBV9 and TRBJ2-3; 7 central bases correspond to TRBD2. The sample consisted of lung tumor tissue. The clonotype originates from a man aged 60 to 75 with non-small cell lung cancer. The sequenced DNA is TGTGCCAGCACCGCTAGCGGAAGCACAGATACGCAGTATTTT. Its protein reads: CASTASGSTDTQYF.